The rows below give T cell receptor beta chains drawn from one sample of a study of T cell responses to AZD1222 COVID-19 vaccine. Sequencing was performed with immunoSEQ multiplex PCR; in TCRdb, only in-frame clones are kept and a portion is missing. The data contain about 110,000 clones, 85% to 90% of them seen just once; the ten biggest clones take up more than 14%. The source was peripheral blood, collected 28 days after the second AZD1222 dose. The receptor set was obtained from an adult who received the AZD1222 COVID-19 vaccine. The CDR3 runs from the conserved cysteine through the conserved F or W. A D gene is named only where the DNA matches it firmly. Clone sizes are given selectively: once, few, many, or a class where the clone is expanded.

J gene | V gene | clone size | D gene | CDR3 DNA | CDR3 protein
TRBJ2-7 | TRBV27 | - | - | TGTGCCAGCAGTGTCCGGGATATTTACGAGCAGTACTTC | CASSVRDIYEQYF
TRBJ1-1 | TRBV11-3 | - | - | TGTGCCAGCAGCAACCCCCAGACAGGAAAAACTGAAGCTTTCTTT | CASSNPQTGKTEAFF
TRBJ1-6 | TRBV28 | - | TRBD1 | TGTGCCAGCATCTTGGGACAGGGGGCGGGGACCCTCCACTTT | CASILGQGAGTLHF
TRBJ1-5 | TRBV7-6 | - | - | TGTGCCAGCAGCTTAGTAGAAGATCAGCCCCAGCATTTT | CASSLVEDQPQHF
TRBJ2-3 | TRBV3-1/TRBV3-2 | - | - | TGTGCCAGCAGTCGACTGGGGGCCATGCAGTATTTT | CASSRLGAMQYF
TRBJ1-2 | TRBV5-8 | - | TRBD1 | TGTGCCAGCAGCTCTGACCTCGGGACAGCCTATGGCTACACCTTC | CASSSDLGTAYGYTF
TRBJ2-7 | TRBV15 | - | TRBD2 | TGTGCCACCGCTGTGAGCGGGGGTACCTACGAGCAGTACTTC | CATAVSGGTYEQYF
TRBJ2-3 | TRBV6-5 | - | TRBD1 | TGTGCCAGCAGGATCGGACAGGGCACAGATACGCAGTATTTT | CASRIGQGTDTQYF
TRBJ2-2 | TRBV7-6 | once | - | TGTGCCAGCAGCTTAGAGAACACCGGGGAGCTGTTTTTT | CASSLENTGELFF
TRBJ2-7 | TRBV29-1 | - | - | TGCAGCGTTGGAGTGTCAGCGTTCAACGAGCAGTACTTC | CSVGVSAFNEQYF
TRBJ1-2 | TRBV12-3/TRBV12-4 | - | - | TGTGCCAGCAGTTTTGGGGGCGGCTACACCTTC | CASSFGGGYTF
TRBJ2-3 | TRBV7-9 | - | - | TGTGCCAGCAGCCTGACAGCAGATACGCAGTATTTT | CASSLTADTQYF
TRBJ1-2 | TRBV18 | - | TRBD1 | TGTGCCAGCTCACCCTTCGACAGGGGGCTTGGTGGCTACACCTTC | CASSPFDRGLGGYTF
TRBJ1-5 | TRBV4-1 | - | - | TGCGCCAGCAGCCAAGATCGGGGGACACACACTTATAGCAATCAGCCCCAGCATTTT | CASSQDRGTHTYSNQPQHF
TRBJ2-7 | TRBV3-1/TRBV3-2 | - | TRBD2 | TGTGCCAGCAGCCGCCGGACTAGTGTCTTGTACTTC | CASSRRTSVLYF
TRBJ1-6 | TRBV5-1 | once | - | TGCGCCAGCAGCACGGGGGGAGATTCGGCCCTCCACTTT | CASSTGGDSALHF
TRBJ2-5 | TRBV27 | - | TRBD2 | TGTGCCAGCAGCAAAAAGCTCCTAGCGGGGGGGAAAGAGACCCAGTACTTC | CASSKKLLAGGKETQYF
TRBJ1-1 | TRBV5-6 | - | - | TGTGCCAGCAGCTTCGGGGGAGGAACTGAAGCTTTCTTT | CASSFGGGTEAFF
TRBJ2-7 | TRBV27 | - | - | TGTGCCAGCACCTCAAGCCTCGGGGGCGTTTACCAGCAGTACTTC | CASTSSLGGVYQQYF
TRBJ1-2 | TRBV21-1 | - | - | TGTGCCAGCAGCAAAAAGGGACGGCGCGCTAACTATGGCTACACCTTC | CASSKKGRRANYGYTF
TRBJ1-5 | TRBV15 | - | TRBD1 | TGTGCCACCAGCGGCCGGGGACAGCGACGACAGCCCCAGCATTTT | CATSGRGQRRQPQHF
TRBJ2-2 | TRBV7-9 | - | - | TGTGCCAGCAGTGAATCCGGCGGGGAGCTGTTTTTT | CASSESGGELFF
TRBJ1-2 | TRBV19 | - | - | TGTGCCAGTAGTATAGGATTAAACAGCAATGGCTACACCTTC | CASSIGLNSNGYTF
TRBJ2-7 | TRBV11-2 | - | TRBD1 | TGTGCCAGCAGCTTCGGGACAGGTGATCCCTACGAGCAGTACTTC | CASSFGTGDPYEQYF
TRBJ2-7 | TRBV11-2 | - | - | TGTGCCAGCAGCTTAGGCCCCGGGACCCAATACGAGCAGTACTTC | CASSLGPGTQYEQYF
TRBJ1-6 | TRBV27 | - | TRBD1 | TGTGCCACCCGCCAGGGACAGGGGTTTTATAATTCACCCCTCCACTTT | CATRQGQGFYNSPLHF
TRBJ1-5 | TRBV19 | - | - | TGTGCCAGTAGTCCACCGGGGAGGTACAATCAGCCCCAGCATTTT | CASSPPGRYNQPQHF
TRBJ2-3 | TRBV6-5 | - | TRBD2 | TGTGCCAGCAGCCCGGGACTAGCGGGGAATACGCAGTATTTT | CASSPGLAGNTQYF
TRBJ1-1 | TRBV19 | - | TRBD1 | TGTGCCAGTAGTCCCCAGGCGCACAGGGGGACTGAAGCTTTCTTT | CASSPQAHRGTEAFF
TRBJ1-6 | TRBV27 | - | TRBD1 | TGTGCCAGCAGTGGGGACAGAGTTCGTTCACCCCTCCACTTT | CASSGDRVRSPLHF
TRBJ1-5 | TRBV25-1 | - | - | TGTGCCAGCAGTGACGGGGGGGAAAATCAGCCCCAGCATTTT | CASSDGGENQPQHF
TRBJ2-7 | TRBV30 | - | - | TGTGCCTGGAGTGTACCCTCAGGGAAGTTCGGCGAGCAGTACTTC | CAWSVPSGKFGEQYF
TRBJ1-3 | TRBV3-1/TRBV3-2 | - | - | TGTGCCAGCAGCCAAGTCAGCGGAAGGGGTGGCACCATATATTTT | CASSQVSGRGGTIYF
TRBJ1-1 | TRBV29-1 | - | - | TGCAGCGGACAACAGGAAATGAACACTGAAGCTTTCTTT | CSGQQEMNTEAFF
TRBJ1-6 | TRBV28 | - | TRBD1 | TGTGCCAGCAGTTCATACCGGGACAGGGTCGCTTCACCCCTCCACTTT | CASSSYRDRVASPLHF
TRBJ2-6 | TRBV7-9 | - | - | TGTGCCAGCAGCGCAGCCTTATCTGGGGCCAACGTCCTGACTTTC | CASSAALSGANVLTF
TRBJ2-7 | TRBV3-1/TRBV3-2 | - | TRBD2 | TGTGCCAGCAGCCCCCGGGAGGGGGGCGGGCAGTACTTC | CASSPREGGGQYF
TRBJ2-3 | TRBV6-1 | - | - | TGTGCCAGCAGTGAAGCGTATACGACACCAACAGATACGCAGTATTTT | CASSEAYTTPTDTQYF
TRBJ1-2 | TRBV2 | once | TRBD1 | TGTGCCAGCAGTGAATCCCTAGGCAGGGGGGGCTATGGCTACACCTTC | CASSESLGRGGYGYTF
TRBJ2-7 | TRBV19 | few | - | TGTGCCACCAGTGGGGGAAAGGAGAGCTCCTACGAGCAGTACTTC | CATSGGKESSYEQYF
TRBJ1-1 | TRBV5-1 | - | - | TGCGCCAGCAGCTTGAGGGGAGGATTCACTGAAGCTTTCTTT | CASSLRGGFTEAFF
TRBJ2-5 | TRBV27 | - | - | TGTGCCAGCAGTTTAGGAGGGCGAAGAGAGACCCAGTACTTC | CASSLGGRRETQYF
TRBJ2-5 | TRBV5-4 | - | - | TGTGCCAGCAGCTTGTCTGGACGGCCTCAAGAGACCCAGTACTTC | CASSLSGRPQETQYF
TRBJ1-2 | TRBV6-5 | - | TRBD1 | TGTGCCAGCAGACGAGACAGGGGTCAGGGCTACACCTTC | CASRRDRGQGYTF
TRBJ1-5 | TRBV27 | - | - | TGTGCCAGCAGCTCTATTGCCGGGCCCCCCAATCAGCCCCAGCATTTT | CASSSIAGPPNQPQHF
TRBJ1-6 | TRBV28 | - | - | TGTGCCGCCATGGGGGGGGCGCTCGATAATTCACCCCTCCACTTT | CAAMGGALDNSPLHF
TRBJ2-5 | TRBV5-1 | once | TRBD2 | TGCGCCAGCAGCTTGTTCGGGGGGGAGACCCAGTACTTC | CASSLFGGETQYF
TRBJ1-5 | TRBV18 | - | - | TGTGCCAGCTCACCATGGACAGAAAATCAGCCCCAGCATTTT | CASSPWTENQPQHF
TRBJ2-2 | TRBV5-1 | - | - | TGCGCCAGCAGCTTGGAGCTGAACACCGGGGAGCTGTTTTTT | CASSLELNTGELFF
TRBJ2-2 | TRBV24-1 | - | TRBD1 | TGTGCCACCAGTGACGACAGGGTCACCGGGGAGCTGTTTTTT | CATSDDRVTGELFF
TRBJ2-7 | TRBV7-9 | - | - | TGTGCCAGCACCCGGGTGTTGAGTTTCGAAGGCTACGAGCAGTACTTC | CASTRVLSFEGYEQYF
TRBJ2-7 | TRBV10-3 | few | - | TGTGCCATCAGTGAAGGACAGATATACGAGCAGTACTTC | CAISEGQIYEQYF
TRBJ1-1 | TRBV7-9 | few | TRBD1 | TGTGCCAGCCGAGGACAGGGCCAAATGAACACTGAAGCTTTCTTT | CASRGQGQMNTEAFF
TRBJ1-2 | TRBV30 | once | TRBD1 | TGTGCCTGTAAAAGCAGGGGGTCAAACTATGGCTACACCTTC | CACKSRGSNYGYTF